This T cell receptor beta chain was sequenced for a study of control samples from healthy donors and cancer patients. Produced via immunoSEQ multiplex PCR; TCRdb's table is partial and in-frame only. The table records about 100,000 clones, around nine tenths of them present only once. Trimming took off 6 bases at V and 4 bases at J, with 12 bases between the two ends. The CDR3 loop spans 14 amino acids. The germline V gene has CDR1 SEHNR and CDR2 FQNEAQ (reference sequence). The chain is built from TRBV7-9 and TRBJ2-2; D possibly corresponds to TRBD1 (5 bases). Sample: blood. This clonotype was sampled from a man aged 25 to 40 in good health. CDR3 sequence reads: CASRPGSGTGELFF. The DNA for the CDR3 is TGTGCCAGCAGGCCAGGGTCGGGCACCGGGGAGCTGTTTTTT.